One and the same sample provided the 14 T cell receptor beta chains below, sequenced in a study of T-cell memory formation after mild COVID-19 (dated by TCRdb to about 2021). The library relied on 5' RACE. TCRdb records Illumina NovaSeq 6000 as the sequencer. TCRdb took the public reads, trimmed them with fastp at Q25, ran MiXCR for clone calling and kept in-frame beta chains. Here each entry gathers all rows of one CDR3 protein and keeps the most common genes and DNA. Recorded for this sample are hundreds of thousands of distinct CDR3 sequences; roughly 20% of them occurred a single time. The ten largest clones take up approximately 8% of the sample. Input material: PBMCs or a T cell subset sorted from them (not recorded which). These receptors were obtained from an adult woman who had mild COVID-19 (a few samples of this study predate the infection). The sample titles of this study are shuffled in the database, so cell type and time point are left out; the donor was told from shared clones.

This chain uses TRBV20-1 with TRBJ2-1; TRBD2 might be the D (6 bases). This CDR3 has 12 amino acids. The V and J ends lost 7 bases and 8 bases respectively, with 15 bases between them. Germline V gene data show CDR1 as DFQATT and CDR2 as SNEGSKA (reference sequence). CDR3 DNA: TGCAGTGTCACGTCGGGGGACCATGAGCAGTTCTTC. The encoded protein is CSVTSGDHEQFF.

This clonotype was counted between two and nine times. The chain links TRBV4-2 to TRBJ2-5; weak D call: TRBD1 (7 bases). The V end was cut by 6 bases, the J end by 3 bases, with 14 bases between. Germline V CDR1 and CDR2: LGHNA, YNFKEQ. The CDR3 covers 14 residues. The CDR3 here is CASRPTGEEETQYF. CDR3 sequence (DNA): TGTGCCAGCAGACCCACAGGGGAGGAAGAGACCCAGTACTTC.

The chain joins TRBV4-2 to TRBJ2-2; possibly TRBD2 for D (6 bases). V was clipped by 0 bases and J by 5 bases, with 7 bases between them. Looked up from germline, CDR1 is LGHNA and CDR2 is YNFKEQ. The CDR3 consists of 14 residues. The CDR3 coding sequence is TGTGCCAGCAGCCAAGAAGGGACTACCGGGGAGCTGTTTTTT. This encodes CASSQEGTTGELFF.

In nucleotides, the CDR3 is TGTGCCAGCATTAGCCTAGGGAGTACCGGGGAGCTGTTTTTT. Its protein product is CASISLGSTGELFF. The chain recombines TRBV6-5 with TRBJ2-2, with D perhaps matching TRBD2 (5 bases). V lost 7 bases to trimming and J lost 5 bases, with 14 bases between them. CDR1 is MNHEY, CDR2 SVGAGI, per germline. This CDR3 contains 14 residues.

The table lists this clonotype with a few counts. The chain carries TRBV5-1 and TRBJ1-1, with unresolved D. The CDR3 has 14 residues. The V and J ends lost 4 bases and 1 base respectively, with 11 bases between them. Germline CDR1 SGHRS, CDR2 YFSETQ. The CDR3 DNA reads TGCGCCAGCAGCCACTACGTCGGGAACACTGAAGCTTTCTTT. It specifies CASSHYVGNTEAFF.

This clonotype was observed a handful of times. The gene calls are TRBV7-6 and TRBJ2-6; a weak D match, TRBD1 (6 bases). From germline, CDR1 is SGHVS and CDR2 FNYEAQ. There are 16 residues in the CDR3. V lost 4 bases and J lost 0, with 10 bases in between. The chain's CDR3 is CASSSDRNSGANVLTF. The CDR3 region has the DNA TGTGCCAGCAGCTCCGACAGGAACTCTGGGGCCAACGTCCTGACTTTC.

The chain couples TRBV7-9 to TRBJ1-1, with a possible D match to TRBD1 (6 bases). Deletions cut 5 bases from V and 1 base from J, with 14 bases between. Germline CDR1 is SEHNR and CDR2 is FQNEAQ (reference sequence). The CDR3 is 15 amino acids. CDR3 residues: CASSPKETGNTEAFF. CDR3 nucleotides: TGTGCCAGCAGCCCCAAAGAGACAGGGAACACTGAAGCTTTCTTT.

This chain uses TRBV20-1 with TRBJ1-1; no reliable D call. The CDR3 runs to 12 residues. Trimming took 1 base from V and 8 from J, leaving 11 bases between them. The germline V gene has CDR1 DFQATT and CDR2 SNEGSKA (reference sequence). Written as DNA, the CDR3 is TGCAGTGCTAGAGGAATTACAGAAGAAGCTTTCTTT. Translation: CSARGITEEAFF.

The chain is built from TRBV7-9 and TRBJ2-3; TRBD1 matches at 7 bases. The CDR3 covers 13 residues. CDR1 SEHNR and CDR2 FQNEAQ come from the germline V gene (reference sequence). Trimming removed 11 bases from V and 5 bases from J; junction bases left unmatched: 10. CDR3 region: CASQRDSQDTQYF. The DNA of the CDR3 is TGTGCCTCCCAACGGGACAGCCAAGATACGCAGTATTTT.

In regard to this clonotype: This may stem from a read error, because a much larger clone lies one nucleotide away. The CDR3 loop reads CASSPRTEGGEQYF. CDR3 in DNA: TGTGCCAGCAGTCCCCGGACAGAGGGCGGCGAGCAGTACTTC. This chain links TRBV12-3 or TRBV12-4 with TRBJ2-7; a weak D match, TRBD1 (6 bases). This CDR3 has 14 residues. V was trimmed by 5 bases and J by 6 bases, leaving 17 bases between them.

This chain uses TRBV20-1 with TRBJ2-1, with D perhaps matching TRBD2 (6 bases). In germline, CDR1 is DFQATT, CDR2 SNEGSKA (reference sequence). Trimming removed 6 bases at V and 6 bases at J, with 18 bases between. The CDR3 has 14 amino acids. The CDR3 DNA sequence: TGCAGTGCATTATCGGCCAGCGGGCCCAATGAGCAGTTCTTC. It yields the protein CSALSASGPNEQFF.

This clonotype has only a few counts. This chain joins TRBV20-1 and TRBJ2-3; D might be TRBD2 (7 bases). The CDR3 loop spans 15 amino acids. V gave up 6 bases and J gave up 2 bases, with 18 bases separating them. The germline V gene has CDR1 DFQATT and CDR2 SNEGSKA (reference sequence). In DNA, the CDR3 is TGCAGTGCCCGTGCGGTGGGGGGGCTCACAGATACGCAGTATTTT. Amino acid sequence: CSARAVGGLTDTQYF.

This clonotype came up a few times. This rearrangement joins TRBV18 to TRBJ1-1; 9 bases fit TRBD1. V lost 3 bases and J lost 5; bases outside the gene matches: 7. The CDR3 is 15 amino acids. Germline assignment: CDR1 KGHSH and CDR2 LQKENI. CDR3 coding DNA: TGTGCCAGCTCACCTTTACAGGGGGCTGGGACTGAAGCTTTCTTT. It is translated as CASSPLQGAGTEAFF.

This clonotype was recorded a few times. This chain links TRBV12-3 or TRBV12-4 with TRBJ1-6; 7 bases are shared with TRBD1. The trim removed 5 bases at V and 0 bases at J, leaving 1 base unmatched. CDR3 length equals 15 residues. CDR3 residues: CASSRTGSYNSPLHF. The CDR3 nucleotides read TGTGCCAGCAGTCGGACAGGCTCCTATAATTCACCCCTCCACTTT.